These 16 T cell receptor beta chains were all obtained from the same sample, sequenced in a study of STAT5B mutations in CD4+ large granular lymphocyte leukemia. Data came from immunoSEQ multiplex PCR; TCRdb stores just in-frame clones and leaves some out. Of about 30,000 clones listed, about 77% were seen once; the top ten hold 3% to 3.5%. The sample consisted of CD4+ T cells from blood buffy coats. The source is a human donor in good health.

This clone appeared a few times. The identical CDR3 is also encoded by other nucleotide sequences in the sample. This chain links TRBV9 with TRBJ2-2, with 8 bases that match TRBD1. The CDR3 has 17 residues. Germline-derived CDR1 and CDR2 are SGDLS and YYNGEE. With V trimmed by 2 bases and J by 6 bases, 12 bases remained unmatched. The CDR3 loop is CASSVAGQGVLAGELFF. In DNA, the CDR3 is TGTGCCAGCAGCGTTGCAGGACAGGGCGTTTTGGCCGGGGAGCTGTTTTTT.

The V call is TRBV5-1, the J call TRBJ2-1; D call uncertain. Germline V gene lookup returns CDR1 SGHRS and CDR2 YFSETQ. This CDR3 is built from 11 residues. V dropped 5 bases and J dropped 7 bases, with 7 bases sitting between them. The chain's CDR3 is CASSGLNEQFF. Written as DNA, the CDR3 is TGCGCCAGCAGTGGTCTGAATGAGCAGTTCTTC.

V usage is TRBV6-6 and J usage is TRBJ1-1; the D gene is possibly TRBD1 (5 bases). The CDR3 is 14 amino acids. Germline values: CDR1 MNHNY, CDR2 SVGAGI (reference sequence). Trimming took off 5 bases at V and 4 bases at J, with 14 bases between the two ends. Here the CDR3 reads CASSHPGGTTEAFF. CDR3 DNA sequence: TGTGCCAGCAGTCACCCGGGGGGAACCACTGAAGCTTTCTTT.

This clone was detected only a few times. The V call is TRBV18, the J call TRBJ1-1, with a possible D match to TRBD1 (5 bases). CDR1 and CDR2 (germline): KGHSH, LQKENI. V lost 4 bases and J lost 12, with 18 bases in between. CDR3 length: 13 amino acids. The CDR3 bases are TGTGCCAGCTCACAAGAAACGGTCACAGGTCCTTTCTTT. Its protein product is CASSQETVTGPFF.

The chain employs TRBV6-5 and TRBJ2-7, with D perhaps TRBD1 or TRBD2 (6 bases each). The CDR3 consists of 13 residues. Looked up from germline, CDR1 is MNHEY and CDR2 is SVGAGI. The V gene lost 7 bases and the J gene lost 7 bases, with 17 bases spanning the gap. CDR3 in amino acids: CASTPGADGEQYF. CDR3 nucleotide sequence: TGTGCCAGCACCCCGGGGGCGGACGGGGAGCAGTACTTC.

In its sample, this clone was seen a few times. V and J are TRBV6-1 and TRBJ1-4; D unresolved. The CDR3 is made up of 14 amino acids. Trimming shortened V by 2 bases and J by 5 bases, and 9 bases separated the two germline ends. From germline, CDR1 is MNHNS and CDR2 SASEGT. In DNA, the CDR3 is TGTGCCAGCAGTGAAACGGACGGAAATGAAAAACTGTTTTTT. As protein: CASSETDGNEKLFF.

This clone has just one count. The V gene is TRBV11-2, the J gene TRBJ1-1; TRBD1 aligns across 8 bases. With 5 bases clipped from V and 5 bases from J, the junction kept 4 bases outside the gene matches. Germline loops: CDR1 SGHAT, CDR2 FQNNGV. This CDR3 has 13 residues. The CDR3 DNA follows: TGTGCCAGCAGCGAACAGGGGGGGACTGAAGCTTTCTTT. Translation gives CASSEQGGTEAFF.

V and J are TRBV11-2 and TRBJ2-7, with no clear D. In germline, CDR1 is SGHAT, CDR2 FQNNGV. V lost 5 bases and J lost 0, with 11 bases in between. The CDR3 has 14 residues. This CDR3 reads CASSRTGHSYEQYF. The CDR3 region has the DNA TGTGCCAGCAGCCGTACGGGCCACTCCTACGAGCAGTACTTC. Full variable domain (missing parts from reference TRBV11-2 and TRBJ2-7): EAGVAQSPRYKIIEKRQSVAFWCNPISGHATLYWYQQILGQGPKLLIQFQNNGVVDDSQLPKDRFSAERLKGVDSTLKIQPAKLEDSAVYLCASSRTGHSYEQYFGPGTRLTVT.

This clone occurred once. The V call is TRBV11-1, the J call TRBJ2-7, with D tentatively TRBD1 (6 bases). In germline, CDR1 is SGHAT, CDR2 FQDESV (reference sequence). Between the trimmed V and J ends, which lost 6 bases and 7 bases, there was a span of 19 bases. The CDR3 is 14 residues long. CDR3 residues: CASSPSAGAFEQYF. Written as DNA, the CDR3 is TGTGCCAGCAGTCCCTCGGCAGGGGCGTTTGAGCAGTACTTC.

The CDR3 nucleotides are TGTGCCAGCGGCAGGGGCGAGCAGTACTTC. Translated: CASGRGEQYF. The chain couples TRBV2 to TRBJ2-7, with a possible D match to TRBD1 (6 bases). The V end was cut by 8 bases, the J end by 6 bases, with 8 bases between. Germline V gene lookup returns CDR1 SNHLY and CDR2 FYNNEI. The CDR3 contains 10 residues.

The chain links TRBV19 to TRBJ2-7; D not resolved. Germline-derived CDR1 and CDR2 are LNHDA and SQIVND (reference sequence). This CDR3 is 12 amino acids long. V lost 5 bases, J lost 9 bases, and 14 bases lay in between. The CDR3 here is CASSPQEGMQYF. The CDR3 DNA reads as TGTGCCAGTAGTCCCCAAGAAGGGATGCAGTACTTC.

The V gene is TRBV13, the J gene TRBJ2-5; TRBD2 matches 12 bases. Unmatched junction bases numbered 1, after V lost 8 bases and J lost 3 bases. CDR1 PRHDT and CDR2 FYEKMQ come from the germline V gene (reference sequence). The CDR3 covers 13 residues. CDR3 sequence reads: CASRTSGKETQYF. The CDR3 DNA reads TGTGCCAGCCGGACTAGCGGGAAAGAGACCCAGTACTTC.

The chain carries TRBV6-6 and TRBJ2-3; D is uncertain. This CDR3 region has 12 residues. Germline V gene data show CDR1 as MNHNY and CDR2 as SVGAGI (reference sequence). V was clipped by 5 bases and J by 0 bases, with 3 bases between them. The CDR3 DNA reads TGTGCCAGCAGTGGGAGCACAGATACGCAGTATTTT. As protein: CASSGSTDTQYF.

The sample holds a few counts of this clone. This chain uses TRBV6-1 with TRBJ2-1, with D possibly TRBD2 on 6 matching bases. This CDR3 region has 15 residues. The germline V gene has CDR1 MNHNS and CDR2 SASEGT. V lost 6 bases and J 3 bases, leaving 15 bases between the germline ends. Here the CDR3 DNA reads TGTGCCAGCAGCTCTTCAGGGAGGCTCTACAATGAGCAGTTCTTC. Its protein product is CASSSSGRLYNEQFF.

The chain carries TRBV30 and TRBJ1-3; TRBD1 is a possible D gene (5 bases). Trimming took off 0 bases at V and 0 bases at J, with 9 bases between the two ends. CDR1 is GTSNPN, CDR2 SVGIG, per germline (reference sequence). The CDR3 consists of 15 residues. CDR3 loop: CAWSVRGPSGNTIYF. The CDR3 DNA is TGTGCCTGGAGTGTAAGGGGCCCCTCTGGAAACACCATATATTTT.

The chain couples TRBV9 to TRBJ1-3; 11 bases are a match to TRBD1. The V gene's germline CDR1 is SGDLS and CDR2 YYNGEE. The V segment lost 3 bases and the J segment 1 base; nucleotides outside the gene matches: 12. The CDR3 length is 19 residues. CDR3 nucleotide sequence: TGTGCCAGCAGCGCTGGGAGGATCGGGACAGGGGGATCTGGAAACACCATATATTTT. Translated: CASSAGRIGTGGSGNTIYF.